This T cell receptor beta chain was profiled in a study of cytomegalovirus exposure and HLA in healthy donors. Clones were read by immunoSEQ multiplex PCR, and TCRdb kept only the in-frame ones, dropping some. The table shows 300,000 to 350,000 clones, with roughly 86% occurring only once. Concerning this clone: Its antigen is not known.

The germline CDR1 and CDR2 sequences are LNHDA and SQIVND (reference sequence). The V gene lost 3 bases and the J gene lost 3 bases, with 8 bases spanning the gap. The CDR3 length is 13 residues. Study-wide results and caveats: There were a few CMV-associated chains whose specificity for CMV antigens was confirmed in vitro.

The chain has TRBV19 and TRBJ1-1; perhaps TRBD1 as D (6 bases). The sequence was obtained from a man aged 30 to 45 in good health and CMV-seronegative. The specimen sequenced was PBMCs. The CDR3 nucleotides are TGTGCCAGTAGTATGCAGGGGTACACTGAAGCTTTCTTT. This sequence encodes CASSMQGYTEAFF.